This TCR beta chain was captured in a study of blood T cell repertoires in COVID-19. Germline-derived CDR1 and CDR2 are MNHEY and SVGEGT. The germline V and J ends were trimmed by 4 bases and 5 bases, with 14 bases remaining between them. This CDR3 is 14 amino acids long. Clones were read by immunoSEQ multiplex PCR, and TCRdb kept only the in-frame ones, dropping some. The sample contains about 210,000 clones, 82% of which appear only once. The chain uses TRBV6-2 or TRBV6-3 and TRBJ1-2; tentatively, D is TRBD1 (6 bases). Sequences were obtained from peripheral blood. This sequence was found in an older woman with COVID-19, enrolled during active disease. CDR3 in amino acids: CASSSQGKFYGYTF. The DNA of the CDR3 is TGTGCCAGCAGTTCTCAGGGGAAATTTTATGGCTACACCTTC.